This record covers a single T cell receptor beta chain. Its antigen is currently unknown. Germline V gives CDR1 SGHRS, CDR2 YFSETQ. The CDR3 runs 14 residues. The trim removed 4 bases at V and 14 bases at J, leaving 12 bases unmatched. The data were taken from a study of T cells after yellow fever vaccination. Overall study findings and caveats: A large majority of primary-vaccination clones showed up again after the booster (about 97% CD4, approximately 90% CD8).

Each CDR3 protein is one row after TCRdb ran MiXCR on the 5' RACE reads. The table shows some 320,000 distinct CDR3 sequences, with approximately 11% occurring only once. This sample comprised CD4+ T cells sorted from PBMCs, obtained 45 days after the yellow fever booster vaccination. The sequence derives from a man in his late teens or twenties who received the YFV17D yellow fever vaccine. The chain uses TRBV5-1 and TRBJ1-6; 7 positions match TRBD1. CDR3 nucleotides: TGCGCCAGCAGCCCCGGGACAGCCACTGGGGCCCTCCACTTT. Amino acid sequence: CASSPGTATGALHF.